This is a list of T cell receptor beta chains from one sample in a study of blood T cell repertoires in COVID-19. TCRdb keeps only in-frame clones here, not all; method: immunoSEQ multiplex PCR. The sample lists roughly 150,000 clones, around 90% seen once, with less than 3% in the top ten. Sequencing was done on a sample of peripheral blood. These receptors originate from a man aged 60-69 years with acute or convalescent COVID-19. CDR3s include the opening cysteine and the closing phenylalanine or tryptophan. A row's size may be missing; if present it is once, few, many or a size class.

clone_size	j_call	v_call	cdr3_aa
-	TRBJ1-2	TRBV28	CACRGGDYGYTF
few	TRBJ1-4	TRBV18	CASSPRQGANEKLFF
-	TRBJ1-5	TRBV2	CASSARGSDQPQHF
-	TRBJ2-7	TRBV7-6	CASSPTSGGAYSTYEQYF
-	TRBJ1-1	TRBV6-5	CASREVRQGVAAFF
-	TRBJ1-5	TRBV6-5	CASRRGLVGNQPQHF
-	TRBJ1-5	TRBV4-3	CASSQEKGGGPQHF
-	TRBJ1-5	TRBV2	CASRYGGLVQPQHF
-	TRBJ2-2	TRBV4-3	CASSQETTLTGELFF
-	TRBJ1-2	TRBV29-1	CSVEGTLTRGYTF
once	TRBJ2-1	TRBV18	CASSPYTGEQFF
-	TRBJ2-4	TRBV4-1	CASSLGGGRESKNIQYF
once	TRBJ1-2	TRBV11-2	CASSLFPGQGGNGYTF
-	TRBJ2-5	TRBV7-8	CASSLSRVLALQETQYF
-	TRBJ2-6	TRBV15	CATSRVRAGANVLTF
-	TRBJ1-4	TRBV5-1	CASSRGATLNEKLFF
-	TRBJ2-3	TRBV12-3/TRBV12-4	CASSQVTDTQYF
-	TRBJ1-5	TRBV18	CASSPRGRNQPQHF
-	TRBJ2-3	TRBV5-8	CASSLGVSGGPDTQYF
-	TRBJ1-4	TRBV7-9	CASSLGQGDEKLFF
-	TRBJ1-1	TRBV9	CASSVGIGSEAFF
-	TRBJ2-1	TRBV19	CASTMGTGEPNEQFF
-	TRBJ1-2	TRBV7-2	CASSPDRGQWYGYTF
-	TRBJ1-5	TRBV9	CASSVVGHTPDQPQHF
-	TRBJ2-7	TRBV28	CASSFSYTYEQYF
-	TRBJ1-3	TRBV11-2	CASSLVAGNFAGNTIYF
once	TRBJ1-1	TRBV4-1	CASSQSEAGGRGTEAFF
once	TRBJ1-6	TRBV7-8	CASNVDRKGNSPLHF
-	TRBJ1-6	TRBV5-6	CASSLQSYNSPLHF
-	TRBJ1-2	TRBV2	CASTTGSEKGYTF
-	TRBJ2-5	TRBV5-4	CASSASGQETQYF
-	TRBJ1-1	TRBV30	CAWSSGNEAFF
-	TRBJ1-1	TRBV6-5	CATTQGKLNTEAFF